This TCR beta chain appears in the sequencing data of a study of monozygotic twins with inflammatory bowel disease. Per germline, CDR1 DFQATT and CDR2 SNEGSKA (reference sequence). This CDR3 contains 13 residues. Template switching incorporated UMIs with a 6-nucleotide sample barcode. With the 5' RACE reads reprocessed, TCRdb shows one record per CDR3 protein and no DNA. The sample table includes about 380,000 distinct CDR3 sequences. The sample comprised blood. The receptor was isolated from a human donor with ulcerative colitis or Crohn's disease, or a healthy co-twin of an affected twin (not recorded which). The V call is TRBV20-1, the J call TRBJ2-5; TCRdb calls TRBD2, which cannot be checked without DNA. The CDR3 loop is CTLLDGNQETQYF.